A single sample gave rise to the 12 T cell receptor beta chains below, sequenced in a study of shared clonotypes between healthy human individuals. Profiled with immunoSEQ multiplex PCR; TCRdb holds only in-frame clones, not every one. The table shows 2 million or so clones, with 95% occurring only once. The specimen was naive CD4+ T cells sorted from blood. Subset noted: CD45RA+ positively selected. These receptors all stem from a man younger than 30 in good health.

The chain employs TRBV10-3 and TRBJ2-7, with no clear D. Trimming left V 11 bases short and J 3 bases short, with 14 bases between. The CDR3 loop spans 12 amino acids. From germline, CDR1 is ENHRY and CDR2 SYGVKD. The DNA of the CDR3 is TGTGCCGCCGCGGACGGAAACTACGAGCAGTACTTC. It encodes CAAADGNYEQYF.

The chain combines TRBV5-6 with TRBJ1-4; D call uncertain. Germline CDR1 is SGHDT and CDR2 is YYEEEE. This CDR3 is 14 amino acids long. V was pared by 3 bases and J by 8 bases, with 14 bases between. CDR3 in amino acids: CASSSIGLGEKLFF. The DNA for the CDR3 is TGTGCCAGCAGCTCCATTGGGTTAGGGGAAAAACTGTTTTTT. Combining the CDR3 with reference TRBV5-6 and TRBJ1-4 gives the whole variable domain DAGVTQSPTHLIKTRGQQVTLRCSPKSGHDTVSWYQQALGQGPQFIFQYYEEEERQRGNFPDRFSGHQFPNYSSELNVNALLLGDSALYLCASSSIGLGEKLFFGSGTQLSVL.

The genes are TRBV10-3 and TRBJ2-3; D not resolved. CDR3 length: 13 residues. Deletions cut 10 bases from V and 1 base from J, with 12 bases between. The germline gives CDR1 ENHRY, CDR2 SYGVKD. CDR3 in amino acids: CATHYGGTDTQYF. Written as DNA, the CDR3 is TGTGCCACTCACTACGGCGGCACAGATACGCAGTATTTT.

The rearrangement uses TRBV27 and TRBJ2-1, with TRBD2 matching 13 bases. There are 18 residues in the CDR3. Germline CDR1 MNHEY, CDR2 SMNVEV (reference sequence). Losses at the gene ends were 5 bases for V and 3 bases for J; bases not matched to a gene: 10. Here the CDR3 reads CASSPMTSGRSYYNEQFF. The DNA for the CDR3 is TGTGCCAGCAGTCCAATGACTAGCGGGAGGAGTTACTACAATGAGCAGTTCTTC.

The CDR3 DNA sequence: TGTGCCAGCAGTTTAAGGACGAGCAGCAATCAGCCCCAGCATTTT. Translated, it gives CASSLRTSSNQPQHF. This chain connects TRBV28 to TRBJ1-5; the D is unclear. The CDR3 covers 15 residues. With 2 bases removed from V and 1 base from J, the gap between germline ends came to 9 bases. The germline CDR1 and CDR2 sequences are MDHEN and SYDVKM.

J is TRBJ1-5 and V is TRBV2; D unclear. The V gene's germline CDR1 is SNHLY and CDR2 FYNNEI. The CDR3 spans 15 residues. Trimming left V 5 bases short and J 2 bases short, with 13 bases between. For the CDR3, the DNA is TGTGCCAGCAGTATAGAATCTCCGGGCAATCAGCCCCAGCATTTT. Amino acids: CASSIESPGNQPQHF.

This chain links TRBV9 with TRBJ2-5; D is unresolved. The germline V gene has CDR1 SGDLS and CDR2 YYNGEE. Trimming removed 0 bases at V and 1 base at J, with 10 bases between. CDR3 size: 15 residues. In DNA, the CDR3 is TGTGCCAGCAGCGTAGCGGTTAAAACCCAAGAGACCCAGTACTTC. Encoded protein: CASSVAVKTQETQYF.

Concerning this clone: Other DNA sequences from this sample encode an identical CDR3 as well. This rearrangement joins TRBV11-2 to TRBJ2-7; 10 bases are a match to TRBD1. Germline trimming cut 4 bases from V and 6 bases from J; bases unmatched to any gene: 3. CDR3 length: 13 residues. CDR1 and CDR2 from the germline V gene are SGHAT and FQNNGV. The CDR3 coding sequence is TGTGCCAGCAGCTCAGGACAGGGGGGCGAGCAGTACTTC. It encodes CASSSGQGGEQYF.

Details on this clone: The sample carries other DNA sequences with the same CDR3. This sequence joins TRBV18 and TRBJ2-7; a possible D gene is TRBD2 (5 bases). Trimming shortened V by 0 bases and J by 3 bases, and 9 bases separated the two germline ends. The CDR3 is made up of 14 amino acids. Germline lookup yields CDR1 KGHSH and CDR2 LQKENI. The CDR3 DNA reads TGTGCCAGCTCACCACCTGGAGGAGTCTACGAGCAGTACTTC. Its protein is CASSPPGGVYEQYF.

The gene calls are TRBV28 and TRBJ2-7; possible D gene TRBD2, 7 bases. V was clipped by 6 bases and J by 8 bases, with 17 bases between them. The germline CDR1 and CDR2 sequences are MDHEN and SYDVKM. This CDR3 is built from 13 residues. CDR3: CASSLKGGRKQYF. CDR3 DNA: TGTGCCAGCAGCCTTAAGGGGGGGAGGAAGCAGTACTTC.

V is TRBV7-2 and J is TRBJ2-7; D gene unclear. The V gene's germline CDR1 is SGHTA and CDR2 FQGNSA. The CDR3 spans 14 residues. The V gene lost 7 bases and the J gene lost 6 bases, with 19 bases spanning the gap. Written as DNA, the CDR3 is TGTGCCAGCACCCCGAGTTGGGTTTTGGTCGAGCAGTACTTC. Protein product: CASTPSWVLVEQYF.

The V and J genes are TRBV5-6 and TRBJ1-6, with D possibly TRBD1 on 5 matching bases. The CDR3 is 17 amino acids. Germline V gene data show CDR1 as SGHDT and CDR2 as YYEEEE. The ends were cut back, 1 base at V and 14 bases at J, with 25 bases in the middle. CDR3 residues: CASSLLGGGTARETLHF. DNA of the CDR3: TGTGCCAGCAGCTTGTTGGGCGGGGGAACGGCTAGGGAGACCCTCCACTTT. The whole variable domain, remainder taken from reference TRBV5-6 and TRBJ1-6, is DAGVTQSPTHLIKTRGQQVTLRCSPKSGHDTVSWYQQALGQGPQFIFQYYEEEERQRGNFPDRFSGHQFPNYSSELNVNALLLGDSALYLCASSLLGGGTARETLHFGNGTRLTVT.